Given below is one TCR beta chain in context. All TRB cDNA libraries came from 5' RACE performed with UMI labels. TCRdb re-called the 5' RACE reads and shows each CDR3 protein once, DNA omitted. The sample yields roughly 89,000 distinct CDR3 sequences, of which the top ten take up approximately 1%. This sample was taken from a study of CXCR3-negative and CXCR3-positive naive CD8 T cells. Study at large: The libraries yielded some 130 million TRB reads, about 1.5 +/- 0.3 million each.

Sequenced material: naive CXCR3- CD8+ T cells from blood. Subset described: CD45RO-CCR7+CD27+CD95- naive CD8+ T cells lacking CXCR3 (TNR3-). This TCR derives from a human donor in good health. Some clones in this sample may be carry-over from other donors' samples.

The chain's CDR3 is CSAEGTDISGEQYF. J is TRBJ2-7 and V is TRBV20-1; the D call of TRBD2 rests on TCRdb alone, since no DNA is present to check it. The germline V gene has CDR1 DFQATT and CDR2 SNEGSKA (reference sequence). The CDR3 has 14 residues.